What follows are 24 T cell receptor beta chains derived from one specimen sequenced in a study of T-cell memory formation after mild COVID-19. Via MiXCR, TCRdb re-called the 5' RACE reads, giving one row per CDR3 protein. The sample holds over 350,000 distinct CDR3 sequences; approximately 16% are singletons and the top ten take 20% to 25%. Input material: PBMCs or a T cell subset sorted from them (not recorded which). These receptor sequences come from a man younger than 35 who had mild COVID-19 (a few samples of this study predate the infection). Cell type and time point are not known.

This clonotype was recorded a few times. The V call is TRBV5-6, the J call TRBJ2-3; no definite D call. Trimming pared 6 bases from V and 5 bases from J, leaving 16 bases between. Germline V gene data show CDR1 as SGHDT and CDR2 as YYEEEE. The CDR3 extends over 14 amino acids. CDR3: CASTTRGWGDTQYF. CDR3 DNA sequence: TGTGCCAGCACCACCCGCGGTTGGGGAGATACGCAGTATTTT.

The genes are TRBV7-9 and TRBJ2-2, with D hard to call. There are 13 residues in the CDR3. Germline-derived CDR1 and CDR2 are SEHNR and FQNEAQ (reference sequence). The ends were cut back, 2 bases at V and 4 bases at J, with 5 bases in the middle. For the CDR3, the DNA is TGTGCCAGCAGCTTACGGCTCACCGGGGAGCTGTTTTTT. Its protein product is CASSLRLTGELFF. The whole variable domain, remainder taken from reference TRBV7-9 and TRBJ2-2, is DTGVSQNPRHKITKRGQNVTFRCDPISEHNRLYWYRQTLGQGPEFLTYFQNEAQLEKSRLLSDRFSAERPKGSFSTLEIQRTEQGDSAMYLCASSLRLTGELFFGEGSRLTVL.

The chain carries TRBV7-9 and TRBJ1-2; a possible D gene is TRBD1 (5 bases). V lost 2 bases, J lost 4 bases, and 14 bases lay in between. This CDR3 contains 15 residues. CDR1 and CDR2 (germline): SEHNR, FQNEAQ (reference sequence). The CDR3 is CASSLRSPGPYGYTF. The CDR3 bases are TGTGCCAGCAGCTTAAGAAGCCCGGGACCCTATGGCTACACCTTC.

The chain uses TRBV7-9 and TRBJ1-1; perhaps TRBD1 as D (5 bases). Per the germline V gene, CDR1 is SEHNR and CDR2 is FQNEAQ (reference sequence). Trimming took off 5 bases at V and 6 bases at J, with 19 bases between the two ends. The CDR3 has 15 amino acids. In DNA form, the CDR3 reads TGTGCCAGCAGCGGATACAGTGGGGGACCTCCTGAAGCTTTCTTT. It codes for CASSGYSGGPPEAFF.

This clonotype was found many times. The genes are TRBV12-3 or TRBV12-4 and TRBJ2-7, with D perhaps TRBD1 (5 bases). V dropped 7 bases and J dropped 2 bases, with 15 bases sitting between them. This CDR3 is 14 amino acids long. CDR3 sequence reads: CASTGRRGAYEQYF. For the CDR3, the DNA is TGTGCCAGCACAGGCAGAAGGGGCGCCTACGAGCAGTACTTC.

This clonotype was observed a handful of times. A much larger clonotype is one base distant, so this may be a read error. The chain has TRBV29-1 and TRBJ1-1; D perhaps matches TRBD1 (5 bases). CDR1 SQVTM and CDR2 ANQGSEA come from the germline V gene. The CDR3 extends over 15 amino acids. V lost 4 bases, J lost 0 bases, and 15 bases lay in between. The CDR3 nucleotides are TGCAGCGTTGGGCCAGGGTGGGGGATGAACACTGAAGCTTTCTTT. It is translated as CSVGPGWGMNTEAFF. Full variable domain (outside the CDR3, taken from reference TRBV29-1 and TRBJ1-1): SAVISQKPSRDICQRGTSLTIQCQVDSQVTMMFWYRQQPGQSLTLIATANQGSEATYESGFVIDKFPISRPNLTFSTLTVSNMSPEDSSIYLCSVGPGWGMNTEAFFGQGTRLTVV.

V usage is TRBV7-3 and J usage is TRBJ1-6; the D is unclear. Germline V gene lookup returns CDR1 SGHTA and CDR2 FQGTGA. There are 15 residues in the CDR3. V was cut by 4 bases and J by 7 bases, with 14 bases left in between. Here the CDR3 DNA reads TGTGCCAGCAGCTCCACCGGAGAGATAAATTCACCCCTCCACTTT. This gives the protein CASSSTGEINSPLHF.

The rearrangement links TRBV12-3 or TRBV12-4 to TRBJ2-4, with D possibly being TRBD1 or TRBD2 (5 bases each). V was trimmed by 7 bases and J by 6 bases, leaving 10 bases between them. There are 12 residues in the CDR3. In DNA form, the CDR3 reads TGTGCCAGCACCGGGACGGGAAACATTCAGTACTTC. Amino acid sequence: CASTGTGNIQYF.

In this sample, this clonotype turned up many times. The V and J genes are TRBV6-5 and TRBJ1-5; D not resolved. V was clipped by 4 bases and J by 5 bases, with 15 bases between them. The CDR3 runs to 15 residues. Looked up from germline, CDR1 is MNHEY and CDR2 is SVGAGI. The CDR3 is CASSSLSEVDQPQHF. The CDR3 nucleotides read TGTGCCAGCAGTTCGCTTTCGGAAGTGGATCAGCCCCAGCATTTT.

The table lists this clonotype with a few counts. The rearrangement uses TRBV7-3 and TRBJ2-1, with 9 positions matching TRBD1. V was clipped by 5 bases and J by 8 bases; unmatched bases: 10. The CDR3 totals 15 residues. Germline V gives CDR1 SGHTA, CDR2 FQGTGA. CDR3 in amino acids: CASSPGQGSVDEQFF. In DNA form, the CDR3 reads TGTGCCAGCAGCCCGGGACAGGGATCTGTCGATGAGCAGTTCTTC. Using reference TRBV7-3 and TRBJ2-1 for the parts outside the CDR3, the full variable domain is GAGVSQTPSNKVTEKGKYVELRCDPISGHTALYWYRQSLGQGPEFLIYFQGTGAADDSGLPNDRFFAVRPEGSVSTLKIQRTERGDSAVYLCASSPGQGSVDEQFFGPGTRLTVL.

V and J are TRBV5-1 and TRBJ1-1, with no clear D. The V end lost 4 bases, the J end lost 0 bases, and 13 bases lay between the germline ends. Germline-derived CDR1 and CDR2 are SGHRS and YFSETQ. The CDR3 is 15 residues long. CDR3 DNA sequence: TGCGCCAGCAGCACCGAGGGCATCATGAACACTGAAGCTTTCTTT. Residues: CASSTEGIMNTEAFF.

The chain carries TRBV27 and TRBJ1-2; no reliable D call. The CDR3 has 13 amino acids. With 6 bases removed from V and 1 base from J, the gap between germline ends came to 9 bases. Germline values: CDR1 MNHEY, CDR2 SMNVEV (reference sequence). The CDR3 loop reads CASSPRVNYGYTF. The CDR3 nucleotides are TGTGCCAGCAGCCCCCGGGTTAACTATGGCTACACCTTC.

V and J are TRBV19 and TRBJ1-1; TRBD1 matches at 9 bases. Germline CDR1 and CDR2: LNHDA and SQIVND (reference sequence). V shed 5 bases and J 3 bases; nucleotides not matched to a gene: 7. The CDR3 extends over 15 amino acids. CDR3 in amino acids: CASSGLTGGHTEAFF. The CDR3 DNA reads TGTGCCAGTAGTGGGTTGACAGGGGGGCACACTGAAGCTTTCTTT.

The gene calls are TRBV5-1 and TRBJ1-4; the D is unclear. CDR3 length: 16 residues. From germline, CDR1 is SGHRS and CDR2 YFSETQ. Trimming pared 0 bases from V and 3 bases from J, leaving 12 bases between. The CDR3 coding sequence is TGCGCCAGCAGCTTGGTGGCGGTGACGGCTAATGAAAAACTGTTTTTT. Translated: CASSLVAVTANEKLFF.

This chain connects TRBV6-5 to TRBJ2-5; TRBD1 agrees at 9 bases. The CDR3 spans 15 residues. Germline V gene data show CDR1 as MNHEY and CDR2 as SVGAGI. Trimming removed 4 bases from V and 4 bases from J; junction bases left unmatched: 7. This CDR3 reads CASSSDRGRRETQYF. The CDR3 DNA reads as TGTGCCAGCAGTTCCGACAGGGGGAGGAGAGAGACCCAGTACTTC.

The chain joins TRBV5-1 to TRBJ2-7, with D unresolved. Germline V gene sequence: CDR1 SGHRS, CDR2 YFSETQ. The V end lost 6 bases, the J end lost 4 bases, and 2 bases lay between the germline ends. The CDR3 consists of 9 residues. CDR3 nucleotides: TGCGCCAGCATTTACGAGCAGTACTTC. Translated, it gives CASIYEQYF.

This clonotype has only a few counts. V gene TRBV7-8 combines with J gene TRBJ2-1; D is unclear. CDR3 length equals 15 residues. The V end was cut by 8 bases, the J end by 0 bases, with 14 bases between. Germline assignment: CDR1 SGHVS and CDR2 FQNEAQ. CDR3 region: CASEERLSSYNEQFF. The CDR3 DNA reads TGTGCCAGCGAAGAGCGACTCAGCTCCTACAATGAGCAGTTCTTC.

V and J are TRBV4-2 and TRBJ2-2; tentative D call: TRBD2 (7 bases). Germline loops: CDR1 LGHNA, CDR2 YNFKEQ. CDR3 length: 17 amino acids. Trimming took off 4 bases at V and 5 bases at J, with 20 bases between the two ends. The CDR3 region has the DNA TGTGCCAGCAGCCCCTTCTGGGGGGGGCTACGGACCGGGGAGCTGTTTTTT. Translation gives CASSPFWGGLRTGELFF.

This clonotype has only a few counts. The chain links TRBV18 to TRBJ2-7, with D possibly matching TRBD1 (6 bases). V dropped 2 bases and J dropped 2 bases, with 19 bases sitting between them. Germline V gives CDR1 KGHSH, CDR2 LQKENI. The CDR3 has 17 amino acids. The CDR3 nucleotides read TGTGCCAGCTCACCAATAGGTACCGACAGGAATACCTACGAGCAGTACGTC. Its protein product is CASSPIGTDRNTYEQYV.

The chain joins TRBV20-1 to TRBJ1-1; D uncertain. Trimming left V 0 bases short and J 11 bases short, with 1 base between. CDR3 length: 8 residues. Germline V lookup: CDR1 DFQATT, CDR2 SNEGSKA (reference sequence). The CDR3 here is CSARDAFF. The CDR3 region has the DNA TGCAGTGCTAGAGACGCTTTCTTT.

There are a few counts of this clonotype. The J gene is TRBJ2-5, the V gene TRBV9, with 7 bases lining up with TRBD1. Per the germline V gene, CDR1 is SGDLS and CDR2 is YYNGEE. V shed 5 bases and J 0 bases; nucleotides not matched to a gene: 4. The CDR3 extends over 14 amino acids. The CDR3 reads CASRQGTDQETQYF. CDR3 DNA: TGTGCCAGCAGACAAGGGACAGACCAAGAGACCCAGTACTTC.

This clonotype has more than one count but fewer than ten. The chain couples TRBV6-6 to TRBJ2-1; TRBD1 aligns across 8 bases. The germline V gene has CDR1 MNHNY and CDR2 SVGAGI (reference sequence). The CDR3 is 15 residues long. Trimming cost V 6 bases and J 5 bases; bases outside gene matches: 9. In DNA form, the CDR3 reads TGTGCCAGCAGCCCGGACAGGGAGTCCCACAATGAGCAGTTCTTC. It yields the protein CASSPDRESHNEQFF.

The V gene is TRBV7-2, the J gene TRBJ2-7; no reliable D call. The germline V and J ends were trimmed by 2 bases and 7 bases, with 15 bases remaining between them. This CDR3 is 14 amino acids long. Germline V lookup: CDR1 SGHTA, CDR2 FQGNSA. Here the CDR3 reads CASSLIVRSGEQYF. In DNA, the CDR3 is TGTGCCAGCAGCTTAATCGTAAGGTCTGGGGAGCAGTACTTC.

This clonotype turned up a few times. This chain uses TRBV7-2 with TRBJ2-4, with 12 bases aligning to TRBD2. V lost 0 bases to trimming and J lost 6 bases; unmatched junction nucleotides: 0. The CDR3 runs to 15 residues. Germline assignment: CDR1 SGHTA and CDR2 FQGNSA. CDR3 sequence: CASSLATSGGNIQYF. CDR3 bases: TGTGCCAGCAGCTTAGCGACTAGCGGGGGAAACATTCAGTACTTC.